The 9 T cell receptor beta chains given below trace back to one sample, sequenced in a study of blood T cells in healthy people across ages. It was with a sample-barcoded 5' primer and a J-beta primer mix that a second PCR of roughly 7 to 11 cycles was run. Each CDR3 protein gets one entry after TCRdb re-called the 5' RACE reads with MiXCR. This table has around 710,000 distinct CDR3 sequences, roughly 47% appearing once. Sample: blood. The receptors stem from an older woman in good health.

This chain uses TRBV9 with TRBJ2-3, with 8 bases aligning to TRBD1. V shed 3 bases and J 3 bases; nucleotides not matched to a gene: 6. The CDR3 sequence is 15 residues long. In germline, CDR1 is SGDLS, CDR2 YYNGEE. CDR3 sequence: CASSAVDRETDTQYF. CDR3 in DNA: TGTGCCAGCAGCGCTGTGGACAGGGAAACAGATACGCAGTATTTT.

The J gene is TRBJ1-5, the V gene TRBV3-1; D is uncertain. Per germline, CDR1 LGHDT and CDR2 YNNKEL (reference sequence). This CDR3 is built from 16 residues. Trimming shortened V by 0 bases and J by 2 bases, and 11 bases separated the two germline ends. CDR3: CASSQDPALGNQPQHF. The DNA for the CDR3 is TGTGCCAGCAGCCAAGACCCCGCATTAGGCAATCAGCCCCAGCATTTT.

Of note for this clonotype: A much larger clone differs by one base, so this may be a read error. The chain couples TRBV29-1 to TRBJ2-5; unclear D gene. Trimming shortened V by 3 bases and J by 11 bases, and 19 bases separated the two germline ends. The germline V gene encodes CDR1 SQVTM and CDR2 ANQGSEA. The CDR3 loop spans 13 amino acids. CDR3 DNA sequence: TGCAGCGTTGAGGGCGGAAGGACCTACGGGCAGTACTTC. Translation: CSVEGGRTYGQYF.

This clonotype showed up just a few times. The CDR3 is CASSFNGGGGGEQFF. The CDR3, as DNA: TGTGCCAGCAGCTTTAATGGGGGCGGAGGGGGTGAGCAGTTCTTC. The rearrangement joins TRBV7-2 to TRBJ2-1; D is tentatively TRBD1 or TRBD2 (6 bases each). The CDR3 is made up of 15 amino acids. Germline CDR1 SGHTA, CDR2 FQGNSA. V gave up 3 bases and J gave up 9 bases, with 18 bases separating them.

This chain links TRBV18 with TRBJ2-1; the D gene is possibly TRBD1 (6 bases). The germline gives CDR1 KGHSH, CDR2 LQKENI. The CDR3 totals 15 residues. Deletions cut 3 bases from V and 4 bases from J, with 13 bases between. The DNA of the CDR3 is TGTGCCAGCTCACCCCTCCGGACAGAGTACAATGAGCAGTTCTTC. Protein: CASSPLRTEYNEQFF.

The chain couples TRBV4-2 to TRBJ2-7, with 8 positions matching TRBD2. The CDR3 is 17 residues long. From germline, CDR1 is LGHNA and CDR2 YNFKEQ. Germline trimming cut 0 bases from V and 0 bases from J; bases unmatched to any gene: 7. The DNA of the CDR3 is TGTGCCAGCAGCCAAGAAGGGGGACTAGTCTCCTCCTACGAGCAGTACTTC. It specifies CASSQEGGLVSSYEQYF.

This clonotype appeared once. The J gene is TRBJ2-1, the V gene TRBV11-3, with D perhaps given as TRBD1 or TRBD2 (5 bases each). V was shortened by 3 bases and J by 10 bases, with 10 bases between the two germline ends. The CDR3 runs 12 residues. The germline gives CDR1 SGHNT, CDR2 YENEEA. In nucleotides, the CDR3 is TGTGCCAGCAGCTTCAGGGCGGGCGAGCAGTTCTTC. Protein sequence: CASSFRAGEQFF. Based on the CDR3 plus reference TRBV11-3 and TRBJ2-1, the full variable domain is EAGVVQSPRYKIIEKKQPVAFWCNPISGHNTLYWYLQNLGQGPELLIRYENEEAVDDSQLPKDRFSAERLKGVDSTLKIQPAELGDSAVYLCASSFRAGEQFFGPGTRLTVL.

There are a few counts of this clonotype. This chain links TRBV11-2 with TRBJ2-3; D unclear. Germline values: CDR1 SGHAT, CDR2 FQNNGV. The CDR3 extends over 12 amino acids. Trimming stripped 5 bases from V and 5 bases from J, with 8 bases between. CDR3 bases: TGTGCCAGCAGCCCATATATAGATACGCAGTATTTT. Translating gives CASSPYIDTQYF.

The chain recombines TRBV24-1 with TRBJ2-3, with D hard to call. Germline loops: CDR1 KGHDR, CDR2 SFDVKD. With 0 bases removed from V and 4 bases from J, the gap between germline ends came to 13 bases. The CDR3 loop spans 16 amino acids. For the CDR3, the DNA is TGTGCCACCAGTGATTTGCACAACAGACGCCCAGATACGCAGTATTTT. As protein: CATSDLHNRRPDTQYF.